This T cell receptor beta chain was obtained from a study of blood T cell repertoires in COVID-19. About the study: PBMCs, B-cell-depleted T cells, or T cells were the source of the cDNA or gDNA that made up the material.

This table comes from immunoSEQ multiplex PCR, and its TCRdb copy is limited to in-frame clones, with some not included. Of about 200,000 clones in the sample, approximately 80% were seen once. CDR3 size: 16 residues. CDR1 is SGHTS, CDR2 YDEGEE, per germline. The V gene lost 4 bases and the J gene lost 5 bases, with 21 bases spanning the gap. The sequenced sample was peripheral blood. V is TRBV5-8 and J is TRBJ2-5; D perhaps matches TRBD2 (6 bases). This sequence originates from a man aged 35 to 55 with acute or convalescent COVID-19. CDR3 protein: CASSIWTGVGRETQYF. CDR3 bases: TGTGCCAGCAGCATTTGGACGGGGGTGGGCCGGGAGACCCAGTACTTC.